One sample yielded the 9 T cell receptor beta chains listed below, sequenced in a study of cytomegalovirus exposure and HLA in healthy donors. The PCR had 60 Vbeta and 13 Jbeta primers. Sequencing used immunoSEQ multiplex PCR; TCRdb keeps in-frame clones, though not all of them. Altogether approximately 70,000 clones are present, approximately 75% being singletons, with the ten largest covering about 12%. Sequencing was done on a sample of PBMCs. Receptors originate from a woman in her thirties or forties in good health and CMV-seropositive.

The chain uses TRBV18 and TRBJ2-1; 9 bases fit TRBD1. CDR3 size: 19 residues. V lost 4 bases, J lost 7 bases, and 20 bases stayed unmatched. Germline V lookup: CDR1 KGHSH, CDR2 LQKENI. The CDR3 spells CASSRPGQGIPWDGNEQFF. The CDR3 DNA is TGTGCCAGCTCACGACCGGGACAGGGCATCCCGTGGGATGGAAATGAGCAGTTCTTC.

This chain connects TRBV6-1 to TRBJ2-7, with 8 positions matching TRBD2. The CDR3 has 14 residues. J was trimmed by 4 bases and V by 5 bases; bases with no gene match: 7. The V gene's germline CDR1 is MNHNS and CDR2 SASEGT. CDR3 DNA: TGTGCCAGCAGTATGTTAGCGGGGCGATACGAGCAGTACTTC. Residues: CASSMLAGRYEQYF.

The chain employs TRBV29-1 and TRBJ2-1, with 7 bases that match TRBD1. CDR3 length: 12 amino acids. The V gene end was trimmed by 7 bases and the J gene end by 9 bases; junction bases not matched to a gene: 9. Germline V gene sequence: CDR1 SQVTM, CDR2 ANQGSEA. The CDR3 is CSERQPGGEQFF. CDR3 in DNA: TGCAGCGAGCGGCAGCCAGGGGGTGAGCAGTTCTTC.

The CDR3 DNA reads TGTGCCAGCAGCCTCTCCAATATAGCGGGGGACTACGAGCAGTACTTC. Protein sequence: CASSLSNIAGDYEQYF. The chain combines TRBV5-4 with TRBJ2-5; 9 positions agree with TRBD2. The J call could be wrong; TRBJ2-7 is a better fit for the DNA end. This CDR3 has 16 residues. CDR1 is SGHNT, CDR2 YYREEE, per germline (reference sequence).

V and J are TRBV7-9 and TRBJ1-2; tentative D call: TRBD1 (5 bases). V shed 1 base and J shed 5 bases, with 8 bases lying between them. Germline V lookup: CDR1 SEHNR, CDR2 FQNEAQ (reference sequence). This CDR3 spans 13 amino acids. DNA for the CDR3: TGTGCCAGCAGCTTAGACAGGTTTTATGGCTACACCTTC. Protein: CASSLDRFYGYTF.

The J gene is TRBJ2-1, the V gene TRBV5-1; 9 bases match TRBD2. The CDR3 extends over 16 amino acids. Germline V CDR1 and CDR2: SGHRS, YFSETQ. The V segment lost 0 bases and the J segment 5 bases; nucleotides outside the gene matches: 6. The CDR3: CASSLEGAGGNNEQFF. The DNA of the CDR3 is TGCGCCAGCAGCTTGGAAGGAGCGGGGGGAAACAATGAGCAGTTCTTC.

The CDR3 DNA is TGTGCCAGAAGCTCAGGGTACGAAAAACTGTTTTTT. It is translated as CARSSGYEKLFF. The chain carries TRBV5-3 and TRBJ1-4; weak D call: TRBD1 (5 bases). TRBV5-3 is assigned to the ORF class and has an uncertain function. Trimming left V 3 bases short and J 8 bases short, with 8 bases between. The CDR3 is made up of 12 amino acids.

V is TRBV2 and J is TRBJ2-1; the match to TRBD2 covers 8 bases. Germline V gene sequence: CDR1 SNHLY, CDR2 FYNNEI. The CDR3 runs 15 residues. The V segment lost 3 bases and the J segment 7 bases; nucleotides outside the gene matches: 8. The DNA of the CDR3 is TGTGCCAGCAGTGATTGGCGGGGGGAACAGAATGAGCAGTTCTTC. Translation: CASSDWRGEQNEQFF.

This rearrangement joins TRBV2 to TRBJ1-2, with D unresolved. Trimming took 7 bases from V and 3 from J, leaving 18 bases between them. Per germline, CDR1 SNHLY and CDR2 FYNNEI. The CDR3 extends over 15 amino acids. Written as DNA, the CDR3 is TGTGCCAGCACCGAAGGCGGACTCCTCGACTATGGCTACACCTTC. This gives the protein CASTEGGLLDYGYTF.